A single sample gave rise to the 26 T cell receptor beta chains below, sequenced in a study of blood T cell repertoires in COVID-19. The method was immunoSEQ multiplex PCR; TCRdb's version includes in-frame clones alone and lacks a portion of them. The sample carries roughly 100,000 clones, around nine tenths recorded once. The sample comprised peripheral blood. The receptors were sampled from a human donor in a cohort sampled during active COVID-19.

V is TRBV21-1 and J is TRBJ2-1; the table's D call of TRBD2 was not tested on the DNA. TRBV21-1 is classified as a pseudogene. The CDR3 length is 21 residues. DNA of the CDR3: TGTGCCAGCAGCTCCCGGAGGGGGACTAGCGGGTCCTCTAGCTCCTACAATGAGCAGTTCTTC. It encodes CASSSRRGTSGSSSSYNEQFF.

The chain's CDR3 is CASSADRVNYGYTF. In DNA form, the CDR3 reads TGTGCCAGCAGTGCCGACAGGGTAAATTATGGCTACACCTTC. The chain combines TRBV2 with TRBJ1-2; 7 bases are shared with TRBD1. Germline assignment: CDR1 SNHLY and CDR2 FYNNEI. V lost 4 bases and J lost 5; bases outside the gene matches: 7. The CDR3 consists of 14 residues.

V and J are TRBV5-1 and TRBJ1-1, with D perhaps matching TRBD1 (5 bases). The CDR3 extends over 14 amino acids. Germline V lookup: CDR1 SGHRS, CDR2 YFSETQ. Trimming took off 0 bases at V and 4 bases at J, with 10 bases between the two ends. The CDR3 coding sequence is TGCGCCAGCAGCTTGGTCGGGCAGGGCACTGAAGCTTTCTTT. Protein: CASSLVGQGTEAFF. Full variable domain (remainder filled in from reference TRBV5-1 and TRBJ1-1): KAGVTQTPRYLIKTRGQQVTLSCSPISGHRSVSWYQQTPGQGLQFLFEYFSETQRNKGNFPGRFSGRQFSNSRSEMNVSTLELGDSALYLCASSLVGQGTEAFFGQGTRLTVV.

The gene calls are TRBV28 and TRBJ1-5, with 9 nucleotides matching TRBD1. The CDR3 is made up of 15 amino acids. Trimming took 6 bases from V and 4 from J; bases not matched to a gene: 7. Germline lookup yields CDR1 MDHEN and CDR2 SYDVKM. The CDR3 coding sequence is TGTGCCAGCAGAATCGGGGGACAGGGTAATCAGCCCCAGCATTTT. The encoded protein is CASRIGGQGNQPQHF.

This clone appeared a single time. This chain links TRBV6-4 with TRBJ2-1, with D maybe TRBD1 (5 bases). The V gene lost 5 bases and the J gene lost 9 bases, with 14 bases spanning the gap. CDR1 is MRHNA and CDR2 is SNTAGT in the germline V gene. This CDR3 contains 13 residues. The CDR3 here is CASSKETALEQFF. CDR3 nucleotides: TGTGCCAGCAGTAAAGAGACAGCCCTTGAGCAGTTCTTC.

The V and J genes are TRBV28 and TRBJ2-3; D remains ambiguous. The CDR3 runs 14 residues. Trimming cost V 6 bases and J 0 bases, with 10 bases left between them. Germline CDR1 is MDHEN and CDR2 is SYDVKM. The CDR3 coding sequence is TGTGCCAGCAGCTTTGGCGGAAGCACAGATACGCAGTATTTT. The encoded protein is CASSFGGSTDTQYF. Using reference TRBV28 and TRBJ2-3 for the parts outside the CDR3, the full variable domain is DVKVTQSSRYLVKRTGEKVFLECVQDMDHENMFWYRQDPGLGLRLIYFSYDVKMKEKGDIPEGYSVSREKKERFSLILESASTNQTSMYLCASSFGGSTDTQYFGPGTRLTVL.

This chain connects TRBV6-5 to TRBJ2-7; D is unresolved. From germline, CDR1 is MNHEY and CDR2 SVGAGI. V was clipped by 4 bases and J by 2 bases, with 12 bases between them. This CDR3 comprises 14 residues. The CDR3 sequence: CASSSGLLAYEQYF. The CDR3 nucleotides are TGTGCCAGCAGTTCGGGTCTGTTGGCCTACGAGCAGTACTTC.

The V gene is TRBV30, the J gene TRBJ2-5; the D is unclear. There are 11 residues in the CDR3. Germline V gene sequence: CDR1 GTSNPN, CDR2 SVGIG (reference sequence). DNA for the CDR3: TGTGTGGTTAGTGTTTGGGAGACCCAGTACTTC. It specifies CVVSVWETQYF.

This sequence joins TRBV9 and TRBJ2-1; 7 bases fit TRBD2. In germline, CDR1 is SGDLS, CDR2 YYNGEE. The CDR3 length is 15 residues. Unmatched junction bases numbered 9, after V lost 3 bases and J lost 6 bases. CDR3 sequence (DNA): TGTGCCAGCAGCGCCAGACTAGCACCCCTCAATGAGCAGTTCTTC. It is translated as CASSARLAPLNEQFF.

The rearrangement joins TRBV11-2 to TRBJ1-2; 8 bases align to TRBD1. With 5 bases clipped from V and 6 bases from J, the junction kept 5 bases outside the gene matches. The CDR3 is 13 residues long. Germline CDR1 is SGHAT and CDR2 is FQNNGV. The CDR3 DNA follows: TGTGCCAGCAGCCGTGGACAGGGTGATGGCTACACCTTC. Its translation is CASSRGQGDGYTF. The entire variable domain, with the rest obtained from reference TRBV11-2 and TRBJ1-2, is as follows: EAGVAQSPRYKIIEKRQSVAFWCNPISGHATLYWYQQILGQGPKLLIQFQNNGVVDDSQLPKDRFSAERLKGVDSTLKIQPAKLEDSAVYLCASSRGQGDGYTFGSGTRLTVV.

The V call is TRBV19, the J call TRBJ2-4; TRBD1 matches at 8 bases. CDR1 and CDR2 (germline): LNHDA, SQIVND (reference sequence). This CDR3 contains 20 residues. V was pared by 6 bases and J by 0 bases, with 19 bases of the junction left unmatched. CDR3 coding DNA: TGTGCCAGTAGCCTTTCCAGGGGCAGGGGGCTGCTACTAGCCAAAAACATTCAGTACTTC. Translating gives CASSLSRGRGLLLAKNIQYF.

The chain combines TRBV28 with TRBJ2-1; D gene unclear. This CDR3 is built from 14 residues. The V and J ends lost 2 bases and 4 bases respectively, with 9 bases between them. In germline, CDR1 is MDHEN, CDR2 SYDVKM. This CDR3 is CASSLAQFYNEQFF. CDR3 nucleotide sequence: TGTGCCAGCAGTTTAGCCCAGTTTTACAATGAGCAGTTCTTC.

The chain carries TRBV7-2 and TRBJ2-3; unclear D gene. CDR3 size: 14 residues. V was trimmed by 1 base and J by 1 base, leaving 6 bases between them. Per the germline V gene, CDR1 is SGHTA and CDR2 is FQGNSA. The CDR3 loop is CASSLVSGTDTQYF. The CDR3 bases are TGTGCCAGCAGCTTAGTATCCGGCACAGATACGCAGTATTTT.

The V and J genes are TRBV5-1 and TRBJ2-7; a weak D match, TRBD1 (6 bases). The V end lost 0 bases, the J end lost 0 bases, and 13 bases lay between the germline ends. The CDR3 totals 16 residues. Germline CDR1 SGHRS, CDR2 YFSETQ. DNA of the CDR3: TGCGCCAGCAGCTTGGAATTGGCGGACAGCTCCTACGAGCAGTACTTC. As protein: CASSLELADSSYEQYF.

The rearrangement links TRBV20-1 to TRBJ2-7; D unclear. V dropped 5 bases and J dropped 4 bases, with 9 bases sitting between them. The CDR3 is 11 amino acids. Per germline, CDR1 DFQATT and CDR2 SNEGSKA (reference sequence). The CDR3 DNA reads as TGCAGTGCTTTTTCAGTGTACGAGCAGTACTTC. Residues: CSAFSVYEQYF.

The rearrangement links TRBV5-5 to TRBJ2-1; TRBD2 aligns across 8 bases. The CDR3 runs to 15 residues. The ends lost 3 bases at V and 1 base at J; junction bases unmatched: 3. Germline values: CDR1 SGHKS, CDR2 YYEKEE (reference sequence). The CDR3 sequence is CASSSGGASYNEQFF. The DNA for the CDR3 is TGTGCCAGCAGCTCCGGGGGGGCGTCCTACAATGAGCAGTTCTTC.

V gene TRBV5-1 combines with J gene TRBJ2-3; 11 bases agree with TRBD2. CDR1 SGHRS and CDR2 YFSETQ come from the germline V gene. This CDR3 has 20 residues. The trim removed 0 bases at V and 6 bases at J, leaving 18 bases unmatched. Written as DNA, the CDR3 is TGCGCCAGCAGCTTGGAGGGAGGGTCACTAGCGGGAGACAGACGGGATACGCAGTATTTT. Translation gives CASSLEGGSLAGDRRDTQYF. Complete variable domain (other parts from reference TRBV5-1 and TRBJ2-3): KAGVTQTPRYLIKTRGQQVTLSCSPISGHRSVSWYQQTPGQGLQFLFEYFSETQRNKGNFPGRFSGRQFSNSRSEMNVSTLELGDSALYLCASSLEGGSLAGDRRDTQYFGPGTRLTVL.

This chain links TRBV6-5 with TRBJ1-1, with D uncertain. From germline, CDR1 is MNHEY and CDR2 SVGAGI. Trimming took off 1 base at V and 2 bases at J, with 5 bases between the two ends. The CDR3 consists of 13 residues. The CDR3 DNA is TGTGCCAGCAGTTACTTAGTAAACACTGAAGCTTTCTTT. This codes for CASSYLVNTEAFF.

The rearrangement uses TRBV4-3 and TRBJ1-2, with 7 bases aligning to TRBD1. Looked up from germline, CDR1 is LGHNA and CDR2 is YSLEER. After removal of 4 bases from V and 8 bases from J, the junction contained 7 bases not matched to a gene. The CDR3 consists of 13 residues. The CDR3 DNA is TGCGCCAGCAGCCTAGGGGGCGCTGGGGGCTACACCTTC. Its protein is CASSLGGAGGYTF.

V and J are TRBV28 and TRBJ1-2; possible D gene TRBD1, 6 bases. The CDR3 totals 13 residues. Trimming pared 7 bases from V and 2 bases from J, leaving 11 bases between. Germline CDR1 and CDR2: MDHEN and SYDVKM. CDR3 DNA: TGTGCCAGCACCCTAACAGGGAACTATGGCTACACCTTC. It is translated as CASTLTGNYGYTF.

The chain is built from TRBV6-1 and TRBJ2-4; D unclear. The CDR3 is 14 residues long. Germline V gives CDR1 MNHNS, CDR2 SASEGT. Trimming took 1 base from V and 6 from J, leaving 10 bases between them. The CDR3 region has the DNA TGTGCCAGCAGTGAAGGTGCTGCCGGAAACATTCAGTACTTC. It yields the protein CASSEGAAGNIQYF.

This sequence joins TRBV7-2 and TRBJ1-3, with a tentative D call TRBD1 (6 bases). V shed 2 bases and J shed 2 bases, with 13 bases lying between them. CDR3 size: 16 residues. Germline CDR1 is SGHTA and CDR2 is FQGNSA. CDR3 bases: TGTGCCAGCAGCTTACGGTACTCAGGGGCTGGAAACACCATATATTTT. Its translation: CASSLRYSGAGNTIYF.

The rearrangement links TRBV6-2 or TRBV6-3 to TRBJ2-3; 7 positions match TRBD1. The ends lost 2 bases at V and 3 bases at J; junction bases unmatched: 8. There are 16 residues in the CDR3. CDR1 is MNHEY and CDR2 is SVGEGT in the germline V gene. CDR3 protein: CASSYTTGEGTDTQYF. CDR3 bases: TGTGCCAGCAGTTACACTACAGGGGAAGGAACAGATACGCAGTATTTT.

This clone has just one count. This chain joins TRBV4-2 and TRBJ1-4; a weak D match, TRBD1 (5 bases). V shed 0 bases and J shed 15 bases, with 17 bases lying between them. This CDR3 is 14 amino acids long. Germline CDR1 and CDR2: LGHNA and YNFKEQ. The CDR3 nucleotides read TGTGCCAGCAGCCAAGAAGGGGTCCAGGCTCTCGTGTTTTTT. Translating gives CASSQEGVQALVFF.

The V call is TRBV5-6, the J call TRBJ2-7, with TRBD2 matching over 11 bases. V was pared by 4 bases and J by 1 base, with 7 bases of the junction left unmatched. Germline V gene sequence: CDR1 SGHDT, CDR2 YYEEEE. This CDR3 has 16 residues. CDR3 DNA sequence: TGTGCCAGCAGCCCTACTAGCGGGAGAAGGTCCTACGAGCAGTACTTC. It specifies CASSPTSGRRSYEQYF.

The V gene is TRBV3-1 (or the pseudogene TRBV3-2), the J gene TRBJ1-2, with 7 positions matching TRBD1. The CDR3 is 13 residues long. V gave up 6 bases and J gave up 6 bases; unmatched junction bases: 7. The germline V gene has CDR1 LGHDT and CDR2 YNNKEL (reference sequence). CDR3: CASRSTGADGYTF. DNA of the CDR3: TGTGCCAGCAGATCAACAGGGGCGGATGGCTACACCTTC.